These 9 T cell receptor beta chains originate from one sample sequenced in a study of T-cell memory formation after mild COVID-19. TCRdb called the 5' RACE reads again in MiXCR, with one record for every CDR3 protein. The data show roughly 170,000 distinct CDR3 sequences, about 22% seen once. Specimen: PBMCs or a T cell subset sorted from them (not recorded which). The receptors stem from an adult woman who had mild COVID-19 (a few samples of this study predate the infection). Cell type and time point are not known.

This clonotype was detected a few times. CDR3 DNA sequence: TGTGCCAGCAGCACACAGGGTGAGCTGTTTTTT. Translated, it gives CASSTQGELFF. This chain connects TRBV7-8 to TRBJ2-2; a weak D match, TRBD1 (6 bases). Germline V gene lookup returns CDR1 SGHVS and CDR2 FQNEAQ. Trimming stripped 5 bases from V and 11 bases from J, with 9 bases between. The length of the CDR3 is 11 residues.

The chain combines TRBV20-1 with TRBJ2-3; 9 bases are a match to TRBD2. The CDR3 loop spans 18 amino acids. Germline V lookup: CDR1 DFQATT, CDR2 SNEGSKA (reference sequence). The V gene end was trimmed by 5 bases and the J gene end by 0 bases; junction bases not matched to a gene: 15. The CDR3 nucleotides read TGCAGTGCTCAGATCGAGATATTAAGCGGGGGGAGCACAGATACGCAGTATTTT. Amino acid sequence: CSAQIEILSGGSTDTQYF.

The J gene is TRBJ1-1, the V gene TRBV20-1; 9 bases line up with TRBD1. Germline CDR1 is DFQATT and CDR2 is SNEGSKA (reference sequence). This CDR3 is 15 amino acids long. The V segment lost 5 bases and the J segment 3 bases; nucleotides outside the gene matches: 10. CDR3 coding DNA: TGCAGTGCTGGCTACAGGGGGCAAGCGGACACTGAAGCTTTCTTT. Amino acids: CSAGYRGQADTEAFF.

The chain links TRBV4-2 to TRBJ2-1; 9 nucleotides align to TRBD2. V was pared by 4 bases and J by 4 bases, with 8 bases of the junction left unmatched. Per germline, CDR1 LGHNA and CDR2 YNFKEQ. CDR3 length: 16 residues. The DNA of the CDR3 is TGTGCCAGCAGCCCTTCGACTAGCGGCGAGTACAATGAGCAGTTCTTC. Translation: CASSPSTSGEYNEQFF.

This chain links TRBV12-3 or TRBV12-4 with TRBJ2-1; TRBD2 matches at 10 bases. Trimming cost V 7 bases and J 3 bases; bases outside gene matches: 9. The CDR3 loop spans 16 amino acids. The CDR3 bases are TGTGCCAGCATCCCGGGTAGCGGGAGGTTCTACAATGAGCAGTTCTTC. This gives the protein CASIPGSGRFYNEQFF.

This clonotype was found many times. The chain uses TRBV5-1 and TRBJ2-7; D is unclear. CDR3 length equals 12 residues. Trimming cost V 0 bases and J 4 bases, with 5 bases left between them. Looked up from germline, CDR1 is SGHRS and CDR2 is YFSETQ. The CDR3 DNA follows: TGCGCCAGCAGCTTGGTAGGTTACGAGCAGTACTTC. Protein sequence: CASSLVGYEQYF. Full variable domain (outside the CDR3, taken from reference TRBV5-1 and TRBJ2-7): KAGVTQTPRYLIKTRGQQVTLSCSPISGHRSVSWYQQTPGQGLQFLFEYFSETQRNKGNFPGRFSGRQFSNSRSEMNVSTLELGDSALYLCASSLVGYEQYFGPGTRLTVT.

At least ten counts were recorded for this clonotype. This sequence joins TRBV9 and TRBJ2-1; no clear D. CDR3 size: 13 residues. The V and J ends lost 0 bases and 6 bases respectively, with 7 bases between them. CDR1 is SGDLS, CDR2 YYNGEE, per germline. The CDR3 nucleotides read TGTGCCAGCAGCGTAGACGATTCCAATGAGCAGTTCTTC. It specifies CASSVDDSNEQFF.

V gene TRBV20-1 combines with J gene TRBJ2-1; a possible D gene is TRBD2 (6 bases). Germline CDR1 DFQATT, CDR2 SNEGSKA (reference sequence). The CDR3 length is 14 residues. V lost 6 bases, J lost 1 base, and 13 bases lay in between. The CDR3 nucleotides read TGCAGTGCCGTGTCGGGGGAGTCCTACAATGAGCAGTTCTTC. Translating gives CSAVSGESYNEQFF.

The chain uses TRBV20-1 and TRBJ2-7; weak D call: TRBD2 (6 bases). There are 12 residues in the CDR3. V was trimmed by 3 bases and J by 3 bases, leaving 9 bases between them. CDR1 is DFQATT and CDR2 is SNEGSKA in the germline V gene (reference sequence). The CDR3 loop reads CSARRLDYEQYF. DNA of the CDR3: TGCAGTGCTAGGCGACTAGACTACGAGCAGTACTTC.